This T cell receptor beta chain was captured by sequencing in a study of blood T cell repertoires in COVID-19. About the research overall: T cells, B-cell-depleted T cells, or PBMCs supplied cDNA or gDNA.

This clone was seen just once. In the original workflow: Nucleated cell counts were estimated from reference gene primer amplification. Sequenced by immunoSEQ multiplex PCR; TCRdb stores in-frame clones only, minus some. V, J and clone size derive from that table, while D and trimming were established from the DNA sequence. The table lists about 76,000 clones, over 75% of them singletons. Seattle's enrolled individuals joined amid active infection and were then monitored longitudinally. Germline loops: CDR1 SGHAT, CDR2 FQNNGV. The trim removed 3 bases at V and 3 bases at J, leaving 0 bases unmatched. This CDR3 spans 13 amino acids.

The TCR comes from a man in his fifties with COVID-19, enrolled during active disease. The V gene is TRBV11-2, the J gene TRBJ1-2, with 8 nucleotides matching TRBD1. The sample consisted of peripheral blood. The chain's CDR3 is CASSLTGDYGYTF. The CDR3 region has the DNA TGTGCCAGCAGCTTGACAGGGGACTATGGCTACACCTTC.